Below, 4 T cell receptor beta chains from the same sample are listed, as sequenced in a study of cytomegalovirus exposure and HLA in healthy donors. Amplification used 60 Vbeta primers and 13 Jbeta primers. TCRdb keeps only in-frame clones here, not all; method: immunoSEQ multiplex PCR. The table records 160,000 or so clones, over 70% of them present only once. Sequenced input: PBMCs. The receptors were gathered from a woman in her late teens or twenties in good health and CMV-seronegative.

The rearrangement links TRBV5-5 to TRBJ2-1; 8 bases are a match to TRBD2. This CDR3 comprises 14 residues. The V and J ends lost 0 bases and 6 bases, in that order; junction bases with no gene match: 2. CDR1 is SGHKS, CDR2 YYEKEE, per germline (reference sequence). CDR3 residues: CASSLVGTSNEQFF. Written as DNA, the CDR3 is TGTGCCAGCAGCTTGGTGGGGACTAGCAATGAGCAGTTCTTC.

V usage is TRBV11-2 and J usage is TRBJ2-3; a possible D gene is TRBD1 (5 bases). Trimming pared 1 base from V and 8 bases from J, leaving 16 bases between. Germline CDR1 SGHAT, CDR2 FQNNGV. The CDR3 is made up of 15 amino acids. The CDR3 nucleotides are TGTGCCAGCAGCTTAGGGACACACGAAGGGGCTACGCAGTATTTT. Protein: CASSLGTHEGATQYF.

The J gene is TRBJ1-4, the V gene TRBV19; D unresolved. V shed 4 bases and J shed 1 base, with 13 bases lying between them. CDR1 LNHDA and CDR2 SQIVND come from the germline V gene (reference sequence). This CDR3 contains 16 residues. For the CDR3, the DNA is TGTGCCAGTAGTACCCAATTAGTCGGAACTAATGAAAAACTGTTTTTT. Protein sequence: CASSTQLVGTNEKLFF.

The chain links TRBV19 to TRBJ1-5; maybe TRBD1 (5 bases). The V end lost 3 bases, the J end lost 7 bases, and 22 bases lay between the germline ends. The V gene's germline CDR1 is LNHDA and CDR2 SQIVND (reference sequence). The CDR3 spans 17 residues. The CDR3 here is CASSMRSGFSSGQPQHF. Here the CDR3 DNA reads TGTGCCAGTAGTATGCGGTCCGGGTTTAGTTCAGGGCAGCCCCAGCATTTT.